The clone carrying this T cell receptor (beta chain) was seen once. In contrast to the negatively isolated CD8+ and CD4+ T cells, TEMRA cells were FACS-enriched. Random hexamers were used to reverse transcribe the RNA input (roughly 0.5 to 1 ug). Across 54 Vbeta and 13 Jbeta, TCR beta CDR3 was amplified with immunoSEQ multiplex PCR. Using its own MiXCR run on the immunoSEQ multiplex PCR reads, TCRdb lists one record per CDR3 protein. The top ten clones hold 0.1% to 0.13% of a sample with 150,000 to 200,000 distinct CDR3 sequences, 94% of them seen once. The data originate from a study of CD8 T cells in Susac syndrome. Study-level information: Among sequenced Susac syndrome patients, six had active disease and roughly eight were in remission.

Deletions cut 0 bases from V and 7 bases from J, with 16 bases between. CDR3 length: 15 amino acids. Germline CDR1 reads SGHDT; CDR2 reads YYEEEE. Sequencing input: CD4+ T cells from PBMCs. This clonotype was sampled from a human donor with Susac syndrome. The rearrangement joins TRBV5-6 to TRBJ1-1; tentatively, D is TRBD1 (5 bases). This chain's CDR3 is CASSLGGFGEGEAFF. In DNA form, the CDR3 reads TGTGCCAGCAGCTTGGGGGGGTTCGGAGAAGGTGAAGCTTTCTTT.